This T cell receptor (beta chain) was documented in a study of blood T cell repertoires in COVID-19. Turning to the study itself: Samples taken during acute and convalescent COVID-19 were collected in the United States, Italy and Spain. PBMCs, B-cell-depleted T cells, or T cells were the source of the cDNA or gDNA that made up the material.

V shed 1 base, J shed 7 bases, and the junction held 14 bases outside the gene matches. This CDR3 spans 17 amino acids. Looked up from germline, CDR1 is SGHRS and CDR2 is YFSETQ. Participants, roughly 18 to 90 years old, spanned some 23 US areas. Cohorts were based on clinical histories the participants reported. TCRdb's table, derived via immunoSEQ multiplex PCR, lists solely in-frame clones and lacks some. The data hold 320,000 or so clones, with 75% to 90% observed a single time. The sequence derives from a man aged 55-75 years who had recovered from COVID-19. The specimen was PBMCs or T cells enriched from blood (not recorded which). The chain uses TRBV5-1 and TRBJ1-1, with 9 bases matching TRBD1. The CDR3 DNA reads TGCGCCAGCAGCTTGCGGTGGACAGGGGCCCAGATCGATGAAGCTTTCTTT. It translates to CASSLRWTGAQIDEAFF.